Here is one T cell receptor beta chain with its context. Its specificity is not known. Germline V gene sequence: CDR1 MNHEY, CDR2 SVGAGI. CDR3 length equals 14 residues. V gave up 7 bases and J gave up 2 bases, with 12 bases separating them. The data were obtained in a study of cytomegalovirus exposure and HLA in healthy donors. Turning to the study itself: The same platform was used for the 90 to 150 validation repertoires as for the 650 to 800 first-cohort repertoires, as reported in a later analysis.

Findings and limits, study-wide: With high specificity and sensitivity, the classifier reportedly diagnosed cytomegalovirus status.

The method was immunoSEQ multiplex PCR; TCRdb's version includes in-frame clones alone and lacks a portion of them. The profile covers 65,000 to 75,000 clones, with roughly 94% appearing a single time and around 1.5% taken by the ten largest. The V gene is TRBV6-5, the J gene TRBJ2-1; D gene uncertain. The sequenced material came from PBMCs. This TCR derives from a man younger than 35 in good health and CMV-seropositive. This chain's CDR3 is CASNKASPYNEQFF. In DNA form, the CDR3 reads TGTGCCAGCAACAAGGCTAGTCCCTACAATGAGCAGTTCTTC.